Here is one T cell receptor beta chain with its context. Its antigen is unknown. Clinical symptoms, serum thyroxine, TRAb, thyroid ultrasound and orbital computed tomography informed diagnoses. The V gene lost 0 bases and the J gene lost 3 bases, with 16 bases spanning the gap. The germline V gene has CDR1 SGDLS and CDR2 YYNGEE. CDR3 length equals 17 residues. These data come from a study of T cells in Graves' hyperthyroidism and ophthalmopathy. Study overall: Before any treatment, at initial diagnosis, peripheral blood was collected. Regarding the study as a whole: Researchers found most expanded thyroid clonotypes above 0.001 in blood as well.

RNA transcripts provided the source from which TCR beta CDR3 regions were amplified. HTBI primers were employed in a first-round RT-PCR of the TCR CDR3. TCRdb processed the multiplex PCR reads anew with MiXCR; each CDR3 protein has one entry. The table shows 400,000 to 500,000 distinct CDR3 sequences, with under 15% occurring only once. This rearrangement joins TRBV9 to TRBJ1-3; D is perhaps TRBD1 (5 bases). Sequenced input: blood. The TCR sequence derives from a man younger than 35 with Graves' ophthalmopathy. CDR3 nucleotide sequence: TGTGCCAGCAGCGTAGCTACGGGGGGGGGATTTGGAAACACCATATATTTT. Protein: CASSVATGGGFGNTIYF.